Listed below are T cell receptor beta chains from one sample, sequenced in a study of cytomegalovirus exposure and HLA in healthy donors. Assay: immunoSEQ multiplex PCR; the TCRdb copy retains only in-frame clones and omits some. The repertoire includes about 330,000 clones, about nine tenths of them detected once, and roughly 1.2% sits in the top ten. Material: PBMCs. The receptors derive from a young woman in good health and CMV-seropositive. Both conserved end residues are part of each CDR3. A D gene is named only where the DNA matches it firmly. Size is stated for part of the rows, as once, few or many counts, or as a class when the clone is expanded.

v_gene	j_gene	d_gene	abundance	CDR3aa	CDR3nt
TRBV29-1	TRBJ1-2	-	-	CSVENRGRQEVNGYTF	TGCAGCGTTGAAAATAGGGGACGACAGGAGGTCAATGGCTACACCTTC
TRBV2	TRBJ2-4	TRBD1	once	CASTPPGTGNIQYF	TGTGCCAGCACCCCTCCAGGGACAGGAAACATTCAGTACTTC
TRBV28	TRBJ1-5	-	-	CASSSDAHQPQHF	TGTGCCAGCAGTTCGGACGCACACCAGCCCCAGCATTTT
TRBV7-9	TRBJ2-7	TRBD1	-	CASSLSGTDHEQYF	TGTGCCAGCAGCTTATCGGGGACAGACCACGAGCAGTACTTC
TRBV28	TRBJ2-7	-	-	CASSKQGGSYEQYF	TGTGCCAGCAGTAAACAGGGAGGAAGCTACGAGCAGTACTTC
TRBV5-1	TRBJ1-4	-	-	CASSLGGAGEKLFF	TGCGCCAGCAGCTTGGGTGGGGCTGGTGAAAAACTGTTTTTT
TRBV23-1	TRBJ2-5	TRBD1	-	CASSQLERDRDCETQYF	TGCGCCAGCAGTCAACTCGAGCGGGACAGGGATTGTGAGACCCAGTACTTC
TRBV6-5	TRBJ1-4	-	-	CASSWDERNEKLFF	TGTGCCAGCAGTTGGGACGAGAGGAATGAAAAACTGTTTTTT
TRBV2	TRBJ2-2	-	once	CATATGTNTGELFF	TGTGCCACCGCCACCGGGACGAACACCGGGGAGCTGTTTTTT
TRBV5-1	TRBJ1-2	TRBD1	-	CASSLEGARGNGYTF	TGCGCCAGCAGCTTAGAGGGGGCGCGTGGGAATGGCTACACCTTC
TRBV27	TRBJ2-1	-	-	CASRYGVARNEQFF	TGTGCCAGCCGATACGGAGTAGCGCGTAATGAGCAGTTCTTC
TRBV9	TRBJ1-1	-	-	CASSVGPTRDKNTEAFF	TGTGCCAGCAGCGTAGGACCTACCCGGGACAAGAACACTGAAGCTTTCTTT
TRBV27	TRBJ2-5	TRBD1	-	CASSRWTGVQETQYF	TGTGCCAGCAGTAGGTGGACAGGGGTACAAGAGACCCAGTACTTC
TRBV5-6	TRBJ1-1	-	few	CASSFRGNTEAFF	TGTGCCAGCAGCTTCAGGGGGAACACTGAAGCTTTCTTT
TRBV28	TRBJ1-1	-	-	CASRDRQSNTEAFF	TGTGCCAGCAGGGACCGACAGTCCAACACTGAAGCTTTCTTT
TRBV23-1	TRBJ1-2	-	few	CASSHPPRGNYGYTF	TGCGCCAGCAGTCATCCCCCCCGGGGTAACTATGGCTACACCTTC
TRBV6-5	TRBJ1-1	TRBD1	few	CASSYSGRGETEAFF	TGTGCCAGCAGTTACTCGGGCAGGGGGGAAACTGAAGCTTTCTTT
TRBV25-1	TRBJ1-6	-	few	CASSELVSDSPLHF	TGTGCCAGCAGTGAATTGGTTTCGGATTCACCCCTCCACTTT
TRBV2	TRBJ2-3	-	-	CAQLGGVADTQYF	TGTGCCCAGCTAGGGGGAGTTGCAGATACGCAGTATTTT
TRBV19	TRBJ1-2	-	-	CASQQPGGNSYGYTF	TGTGCCAGCCAGCAACCAGGAGGGAATAGCTATGGCTACACCTTC
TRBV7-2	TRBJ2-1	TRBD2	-	CASSYTRGTSGGLGEFF	TGTGCCAGCAGCTACACCCGAGGGACTAGCGGGGGGCTAGGGGAGTTCTTC
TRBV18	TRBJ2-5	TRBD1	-	CASSLKPGQRRFQETQYF	TGTGCCAGCTCACTTAAACCGGGACAGCGGCGGTTTCAAGAGACCCAGTACTTC
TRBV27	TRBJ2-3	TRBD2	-	CASSLSSGRKADTQYF	TGTGCCAGCAGTTTATCTAGCGGGAGGAAGGCAGATACGCAGTATTTT
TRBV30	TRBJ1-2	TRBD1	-	CAWTLTGATFNYGYTF	TGTGCCTGGACCCTGACAGGGGCCACCTTTAACTATGGCTACACCTTC
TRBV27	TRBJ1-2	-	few	CASSELGGGYTF	TGTGCCAGCAGCGAACTCGGGGGTGGCTACACCTTC
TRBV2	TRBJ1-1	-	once	CANPIQQVTEAFF	TGTGCCAACCCCATCCAACAAGTCACTGAAGCTTTCTTT
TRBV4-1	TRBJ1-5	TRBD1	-	CASSRQGDNQPQHF	TGCGCCAGCAGCCGACAGGGAGACAATCAGCCCCAGCATTTT
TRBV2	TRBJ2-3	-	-	CASIRESTDTQYF	TGTGCCAGCATCCGGGAATCCACAGATACGCAGTATTTT
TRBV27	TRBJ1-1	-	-	CASSLEGLHTEAFF	TGTGCCAGCAGTTTAGAAGGGCTGCACACTGAAGCTTTCTTT
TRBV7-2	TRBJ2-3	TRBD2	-	CASSLGLASTQYF	TGTGCCAGCAGCTTAGGACTAGCGTCTACGCAGTATTTT
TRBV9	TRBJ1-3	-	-	CASSVVGSSGNTIYF	TGTGCCAGCAGCGTAGTCGGCAGCTCTGGAAACACCATATATTTT
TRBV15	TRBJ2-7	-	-	CATSRDRASNYEQYF	TGTGCCACCAGCAGAGACAGGGCAAGCAACTACGAGCAGTACTTC
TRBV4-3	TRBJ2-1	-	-	CASSHLGELNEQFF	TGCGCCAGCAGCCATCTAGGGGAGCTCAATGAGCAGTTCTTC
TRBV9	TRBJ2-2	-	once	CASSARDVRPTGELFF	TGTGCCAGCAGCGCCCGGGACGTACGACCGACCGGGGAGCTGTTTTTT
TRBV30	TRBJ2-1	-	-	CAWRGYEQFF	TGTGCCTGGAGGGGTTATGAGCAGTTCTTC
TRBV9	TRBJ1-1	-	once	CASSAQVNTEAFF	TGTGCCAGCAGCGCCCAGGTGAACACTGAAGCTTTCTTT
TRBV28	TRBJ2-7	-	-	CASIWRAGYEQYF	TGTGCCAGCATTTGGAGGGCCGGCTACGAGCAGTACTTC
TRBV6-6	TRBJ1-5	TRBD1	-	CASSGWDSLNQPQHF	TGTGCCAGCAGTGGGTGGGACAGCCTTAATCAGCCCCAGCATTTT
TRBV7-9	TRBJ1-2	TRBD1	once	CAIETGGNYGYTF	TGTGCCATAGAGACAGGGGGCAACTATGGCTACACCTTC
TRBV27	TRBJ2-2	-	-	CASSPSRANTGELFF	TGTGCCAGCAGTCCCTCCAGGGCGAACACCGGGGAGCTGTTTTTT
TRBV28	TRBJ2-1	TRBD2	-	CASSLAGGRSKQFF	TGTGCCAGCAGTCTAGCGGGGGGGCGATCGAAGCAGTTCTTC
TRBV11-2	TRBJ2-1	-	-	CASSLDRDNMNEQFF	TGTGCCAGCAGCTTAGATCGGGACAACATGAATGAGCAGTTCTTC
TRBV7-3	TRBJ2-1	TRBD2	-	CASTQFGGAVDEQFF	TGTGCCAGTACCCAGTTCGGGGGGGCTGTGGATGAGCAGTTCTTC
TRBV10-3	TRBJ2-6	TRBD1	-	CAIRAGQGLSGANVLTF	TGTGCCATCAGAGCGGGACAGGGTCTCTCTGGGGCCAACGTCCTGACTTTC
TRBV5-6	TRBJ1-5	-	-	CASSLRGLGNQPQHF	TGTGCCAGCAGCTTACGGGGGCTTGGCAATCAGCCCCAGCATTTT
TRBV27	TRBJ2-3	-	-	CASSPLLEDTQYF	TGTGCCAGCAGTCCGCTTTTAGAAGATACGCAGTATTTT
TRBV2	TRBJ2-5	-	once	CASRAYWASYQETQYF	TGTGCCAGCAGAGCCTACTGGGCTTCGTACCAAGAGACCCAGTACTTC
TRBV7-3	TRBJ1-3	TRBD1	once	CASSLTGSGNTIYF	TGTGCCAGCAGCCTGACAGGGTCTGGAAACACCATATATTTT
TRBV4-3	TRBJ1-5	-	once	CASSQEGTGSNQPQHF	TGCGCCAGCAGCCAAGAGGGAACGGGCAGCAATCAGCCCCAGCATTTT
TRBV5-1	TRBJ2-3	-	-	CASSYGGAGDTQYF	TGCGCCAGCAGTTATGGGGGGGCCGGGGATACGCAGTATTTT